Given below is one TCR beta chain in context. The antigen is unknown. Each CDR3 protein gets one entry after TCRdb re-called the RACE reads with MiXCR. The table shows tens of thousands of distinct CDR3 sequences, with under 11% occurring only once. CDR1 and CDR2 (germline): LGHDT, YNNKEL (reference sequence). The junction had 1 base not matched to a gene; V was cut back by 4 bases and J by 6 bases. The CDR3 extends over 13 amino acids. The source of the sample is a study of human T cells and chemical hapten exposure. Overall study context: Subjects had 2% DPC placed on about 2 cm by about 2 cm of upper inner arm skin for sensitization.

Regarding time point: patch test 2, 6 weeks after DPC sensitization. Treatment denoted: therapeutic diphenylcyclopropenone sensitization with weekly scalp DPC. Study-wide results and limits: As the donors had alopecia, their immune response may differ from healthy people's.

The input for sequencing was whole blood, taken in connection with sensitization to the hapten diphenylcyclopropenone (DPC). The receptor was isolated from a woman aged 50 to 65 with alopecia areata. Some clones in this sample may be carry-over from other donors' samples. The chain is built from TRBV3-1 and TRBJ1-1; 11 bases are a match to TRBD1. The CDR3 nucleotides read TGTGCCAGCAGCCCGGGACAGGGGGCTGAAGCTTTCTTT. Its translation: CASSPGQGAEAFF.